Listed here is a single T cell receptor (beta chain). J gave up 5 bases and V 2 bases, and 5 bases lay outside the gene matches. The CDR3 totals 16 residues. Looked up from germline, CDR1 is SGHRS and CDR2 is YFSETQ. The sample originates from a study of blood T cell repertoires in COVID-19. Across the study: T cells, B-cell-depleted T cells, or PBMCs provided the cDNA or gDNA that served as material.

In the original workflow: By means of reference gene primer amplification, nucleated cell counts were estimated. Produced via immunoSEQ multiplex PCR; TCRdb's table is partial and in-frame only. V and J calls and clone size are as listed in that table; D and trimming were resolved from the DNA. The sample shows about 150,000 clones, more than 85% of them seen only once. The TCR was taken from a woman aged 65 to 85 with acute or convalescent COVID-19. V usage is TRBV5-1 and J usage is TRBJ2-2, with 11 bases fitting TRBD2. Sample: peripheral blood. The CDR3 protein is CASSLLAGVMTGELFF. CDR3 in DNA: TGCGCCAGCAGCTTACTAGCGGGGGTGATGACCGGGGAGCTGTTTTTT.